This TCR beta chain was documented in a study of blood T cell repertoires in COVID-19 (dated by TCRdb to about 2020). Looking at the study overall: The collaborator samples originated in the United States, Italy and Spain and spanned the acute and convalescent phases of COVID-19. The prospective study material was composed of cDNA or gDNA derived from T cells, B-cell-depleted T cells, or PBMCs. Subjects who had been exposed to COVID-19, were actively infected with it, or had recovered from it provided the deeply sampled blood TCRbeta repertoires that made up the dataset. The repertoires were made available in a free public database intended to serve as a resource for research on the immune response to SARS-CoV-2. Samples came from the ongoing ImmuneRACE study (first 160 participants) plus 1,254 subjects from 6 global collaborators. Nearly every sample came with metadata listing a de-identified subject ID, COVID-19 status, age in years and sex. Where available, HLA class I and class II types were taken from metadata supplied by the sample provider and were not determined by assay-based typing.

General conclusions and limits of the study: The quantity of clinical and demographic metadata differed by source and by participant and was supplied without curation.

On this clone itself: It has no known antigen specificity. Base-call qualities are not available, and no considerably larger clone is one nucleotide away.

According to the germline V gene, CDR1 reads MNHNS and CDR2 reads SASEGT. V drops 3 bases and J drops 6 bases, leaving 11 bases in between. Spanning cysteine to phenylalanine, the CDR3 consists of 13 amino acids. The read is trimmed to its CDR3 DNA, 39 bases read in frame from base 1. The immunoSEQ Assay, a bias-controlled multiplex PCR, was used to amplify TCRbeta CDR3 regions from genomic DNA. The source study handled its data this way. Within the assay, amplification of reference gene primers was used to estimate how many nucleated cells each sample contained. To quantify the absolute abundance of each unique TCRbeta CDR3 rearrangement, sequence reads were collapsed and filtered. For each sample, productive Simpson clonality was calculated as the square root of Simpson's diversity index over productive rearrangements. TCRdb carries this immuneACCESS record with in-frame sequences only. Its versions omit some clonotypes, under half of them owing to an unresolved V gene in the studies checked, with the rest unexplained. That table supplies the V and J calls and clone size; D and trimming were determined from the DNA. Counted in this sample were approximately 38,000 clones; 70% to 90% of them appeared once. Around 4.5% of the sample comes from the top ten.

In Seattle, one collaborating source enrolled patients while the infection was active and tracked those patients longitudinally over the course of disease. Whole blood was collected in K2EDTA tubes by collaborating institutions according to the institutions' own protocols. For TCRbeta analysis, collaborators shipped samples in one of three forms: frozen whole blood, isolated PBMCs, or DNA extracted from either of those sample types. Recombination linked TRBV6-1 to TRBJ1-1, with no reliable assignment of the D segment. This receptor was taken from a man aged 55 to 70 with COVID-19, enrolled during active disease. The specimen sequenced was peripheral blood. CDR3 sequence: CASSESRVSEAFF. The nucleotides read TGTGCCAGCAGTGAGAGTCGGGTGTCTGAAGCTTTCTTT.